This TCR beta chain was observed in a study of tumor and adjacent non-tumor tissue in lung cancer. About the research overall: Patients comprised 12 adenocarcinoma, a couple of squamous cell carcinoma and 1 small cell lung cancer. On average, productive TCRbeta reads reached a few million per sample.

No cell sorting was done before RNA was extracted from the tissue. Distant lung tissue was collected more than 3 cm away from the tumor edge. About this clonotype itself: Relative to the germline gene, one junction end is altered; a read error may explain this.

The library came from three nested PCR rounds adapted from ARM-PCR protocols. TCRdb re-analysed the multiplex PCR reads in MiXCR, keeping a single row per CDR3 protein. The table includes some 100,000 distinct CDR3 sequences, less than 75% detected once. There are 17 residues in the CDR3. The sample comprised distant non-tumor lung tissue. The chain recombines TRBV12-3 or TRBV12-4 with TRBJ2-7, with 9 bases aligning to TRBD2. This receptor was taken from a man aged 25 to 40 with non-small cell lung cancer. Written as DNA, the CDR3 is TGCGCCAGCAGTAACCCCCCTTTCGCGGGAGGGTCCGTGGAGCAGTACTTC. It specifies CASSNPPFAGGSVEQYF.